This entry lists 2 T cell receptor beta chains sequenced from one sample in a study of OX40 agonist ivuxolimab in advanced cancers. Only in-frame clones appear in the TCRdb table, and some are missing; sequencing was by immunoSEQ multiplex PCR. The table records around 72,000 clones, 75% to 90% of them present only once. Sample: CD4+ or CD8+ T cells sorted from blood, taken in a trial of the OX40 agonist ivuxolimab. Receptors originate from an adult with an advanced solid tumor such as melanoma, head and neck, liver or kidney cancer.

V and J are TRBV6-5 and TRBJ1-6; 8 bases agree with TRBD1. J lost 4 bases, V lost 6 bases, and 5 bases had no gene match. The CDR3 is made up of 15 amino acids. Germline V gene data show CDR1 as MNHEY and CDR2 as SVGAGI. Here the CDR3 DNA reads TGTGCCAGCAGCACGGGACAGGAGTATAATTCACCCCTCCACTTT. Translated, it gives CASSTGQEYNSPLHF.

The CDR3 is CASSQEGPSGESTDTQYF. CDR3 sequence (DNA): TGCGCCAGCAGCCAAGAAGGTCCTAGCGGGGAGAGCACAGATACGCAGTATTTT. The rearrangement joins TRBV4-1 to TRBJ2-3; the match to TRBD2 covers 9 bases. Germline-derived CDR1 and CDR2 are MGHRA and YSYEKL. Unmatched junction bases numbered 7, after V lost 0 bases and J lost 0 bases. The CDR3 has 18 residues.